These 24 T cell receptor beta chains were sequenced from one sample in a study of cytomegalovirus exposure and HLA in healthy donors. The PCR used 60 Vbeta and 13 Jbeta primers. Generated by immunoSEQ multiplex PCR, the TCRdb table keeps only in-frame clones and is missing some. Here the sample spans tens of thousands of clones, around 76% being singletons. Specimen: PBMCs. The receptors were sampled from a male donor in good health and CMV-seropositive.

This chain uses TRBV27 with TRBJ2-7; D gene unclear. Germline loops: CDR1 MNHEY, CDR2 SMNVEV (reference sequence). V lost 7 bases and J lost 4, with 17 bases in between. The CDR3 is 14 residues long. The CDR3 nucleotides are TGTGCCAGCAAACCTTCCCCGGGTGGGTACGAGCAGTACTTC. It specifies CASKPSPGGYEQYF.

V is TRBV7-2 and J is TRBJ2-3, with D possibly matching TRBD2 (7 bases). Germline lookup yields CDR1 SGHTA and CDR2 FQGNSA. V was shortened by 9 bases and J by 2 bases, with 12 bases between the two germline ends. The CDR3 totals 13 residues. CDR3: CASGGAITDTQYF. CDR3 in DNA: TGTGCCAGTGGGGGGGCTATCACAGATACGCAGTATTTT.

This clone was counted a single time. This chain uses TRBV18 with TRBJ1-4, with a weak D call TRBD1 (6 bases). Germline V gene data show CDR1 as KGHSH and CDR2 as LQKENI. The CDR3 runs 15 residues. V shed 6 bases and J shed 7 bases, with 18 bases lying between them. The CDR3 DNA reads TGTGCCAGCTCGCCTGGACAGCTAAGGGGTGAAAAACTGTTTTTT. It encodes CASSPGQLRGEKLFF.

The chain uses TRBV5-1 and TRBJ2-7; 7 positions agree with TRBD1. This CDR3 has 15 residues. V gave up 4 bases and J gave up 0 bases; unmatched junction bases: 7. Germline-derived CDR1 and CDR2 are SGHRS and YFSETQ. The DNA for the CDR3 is TGCGCCAGCAGCACCGGGACAGTAAGCTCCTACGAGCAGTACTTC. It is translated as CASSTGTVSSYEQYF.

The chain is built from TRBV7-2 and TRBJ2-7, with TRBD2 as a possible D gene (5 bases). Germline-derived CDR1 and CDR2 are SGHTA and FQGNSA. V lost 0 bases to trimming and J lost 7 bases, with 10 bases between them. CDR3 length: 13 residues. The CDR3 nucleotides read TGTGCCAGCAGCTTAGCGGACTTCCGGGAGCAGTACTTC. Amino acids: CASSLADFREQYF.

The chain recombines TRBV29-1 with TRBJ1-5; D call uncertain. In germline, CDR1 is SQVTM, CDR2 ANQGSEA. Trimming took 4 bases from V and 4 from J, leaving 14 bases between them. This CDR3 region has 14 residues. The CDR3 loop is CSVVGDSGNQPQHF. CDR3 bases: TGCAGCGTTGTTGGAGATTCGGGAAATCAGCCCCAGCATTTT.

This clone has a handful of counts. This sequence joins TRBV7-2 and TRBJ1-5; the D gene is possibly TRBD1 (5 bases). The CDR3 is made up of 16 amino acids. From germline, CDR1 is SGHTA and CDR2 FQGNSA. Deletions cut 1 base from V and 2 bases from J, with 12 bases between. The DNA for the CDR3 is TGTGCCAGCAGCTTAGGGGGGGGAGGGGGCAATCAGCCCCAGCATTTT. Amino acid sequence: CASSLGGGGGNQPQHF. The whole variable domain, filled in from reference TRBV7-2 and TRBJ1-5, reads GAGVSQSPSNKVTEKGKDVELRCDPISGHTALYWYRQSLGQGLEFLIYFQGNSAPDKSGLPSDRFSAERTGGSVSTLTIQRTQQEDSAVYLCASSLGGGGGNQPQHFGDGTRLSIL.

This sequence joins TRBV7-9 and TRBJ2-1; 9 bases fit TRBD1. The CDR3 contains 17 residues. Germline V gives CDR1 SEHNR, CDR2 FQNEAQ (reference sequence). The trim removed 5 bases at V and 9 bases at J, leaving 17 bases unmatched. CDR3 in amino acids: CASSPRDRALDRVEQFF. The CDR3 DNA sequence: TGTGCCAGCAGCCCCCGGGACAGGGCCCTTGATCGAGTTGAGCAGTTCTTC.

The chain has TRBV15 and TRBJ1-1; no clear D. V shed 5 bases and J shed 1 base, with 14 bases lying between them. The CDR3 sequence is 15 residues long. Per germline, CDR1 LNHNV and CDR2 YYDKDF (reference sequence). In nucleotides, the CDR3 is TGTGCCACCAGCGCCCACCTAAATTCGAACACTGAAGCTTTCTTT. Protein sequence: CATSAHLNSNTEAFF. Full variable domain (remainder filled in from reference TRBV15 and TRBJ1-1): DAMVIQNPRYQVTQFGKPVTLSCSQTLNHNVMYWYQQKSSQAPKLLFHYYDKDFNNEADTPDNFQSRRPNTSFCFLDIRSPGLGDTAMYLCATSAHLNSNTEAFFGQGTRLTVV.

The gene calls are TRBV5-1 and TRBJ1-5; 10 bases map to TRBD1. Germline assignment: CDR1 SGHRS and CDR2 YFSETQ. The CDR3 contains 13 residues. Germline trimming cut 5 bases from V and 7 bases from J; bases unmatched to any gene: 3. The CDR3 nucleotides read TGCGCCAGCAGTTCGGGACAGGGGCAGCCCCAGCATTTT. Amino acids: CASSSGQGQPQHF.

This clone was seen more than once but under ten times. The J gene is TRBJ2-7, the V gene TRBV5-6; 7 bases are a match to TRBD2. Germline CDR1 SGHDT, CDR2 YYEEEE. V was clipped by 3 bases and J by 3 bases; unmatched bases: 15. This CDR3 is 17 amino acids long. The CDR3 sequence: CASSSETERGRYYEQYF. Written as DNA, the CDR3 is TGTGCCAGCAGCTCAGAAACGGAGCGCGGGAGATACTACGAGCAGTACTTC.

CDR3 nucleotides: TGCGCCAGCAGTGGCAAGCGGGGGGGCTGGGAGACCCAGTACTTC. Its protein is CASSGKRGGWETQYF. The rearrangement joins TRBV10-2 to TRBJ2-5; 10 positions match TRBD2. The CDR3 is 15 amino acids. The germline V gene has CDR1 WSHSY and CDR2 SAAADI. The J segment lost 5 bases and the V segment lost 4 bases, leaving 7 bases of the junction unmatched.

The chain's CDR3 is CASSLSGRSYEQYF. DNA for the CDR3: TGTGCCAGCTCACTAAGCGGGCGGTCCTACGAGCAGTACTTC. This sequence joins TRBV18 and TRBJ2-7; weak D call: TRBD2 (6 bases). The CDR3 runs 14 residues. The germline V and J ends were trimmed by 4 bases and 1 base, with 11 bases remaining between them. Germline lookup yields CDR1 KGHSH and CDR2 LQKENI.

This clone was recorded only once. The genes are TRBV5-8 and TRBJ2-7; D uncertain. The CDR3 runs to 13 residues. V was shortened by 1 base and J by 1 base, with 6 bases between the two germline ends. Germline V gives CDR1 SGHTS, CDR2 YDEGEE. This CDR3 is CASSLQASYEQYF. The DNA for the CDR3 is TGTGCCAGCAGCTTGCAGGCTTCCTACGAGCAGTACTTC.

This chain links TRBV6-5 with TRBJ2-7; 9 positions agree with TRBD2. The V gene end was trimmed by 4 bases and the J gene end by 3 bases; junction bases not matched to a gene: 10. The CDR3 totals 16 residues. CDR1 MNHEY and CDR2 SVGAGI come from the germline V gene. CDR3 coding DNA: TGTGCCAGCAGTTCCGGCCCGACTAGCGGATACTACGAGCAGTACTTC. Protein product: CASSSGPTSGYYEQYF.

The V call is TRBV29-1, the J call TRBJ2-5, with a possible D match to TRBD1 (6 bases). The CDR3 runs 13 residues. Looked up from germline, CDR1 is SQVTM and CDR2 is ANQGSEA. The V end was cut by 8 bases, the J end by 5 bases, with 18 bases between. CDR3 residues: CSTRQALVETQYF. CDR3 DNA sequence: TGCAGCACGAGACAGGCGTTGGTGGAGACCCAGTACTTC.

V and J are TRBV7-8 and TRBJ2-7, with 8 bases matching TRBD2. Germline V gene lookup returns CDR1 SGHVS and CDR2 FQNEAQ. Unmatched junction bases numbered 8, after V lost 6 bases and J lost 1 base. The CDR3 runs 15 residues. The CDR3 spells CASRPGGGWSYEQYF. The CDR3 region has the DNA TGTGCCAGCAGGCCCGGGGGGGGTTGGTCCTACGAGCAGTACTTC.

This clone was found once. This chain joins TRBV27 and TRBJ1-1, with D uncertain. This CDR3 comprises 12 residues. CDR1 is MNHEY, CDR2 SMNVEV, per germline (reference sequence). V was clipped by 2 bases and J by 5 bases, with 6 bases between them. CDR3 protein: CASSLPGTEAFF. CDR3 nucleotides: TGTGCCAGCAGTTTACCCGGGACTGAAGCTTTCTTT.

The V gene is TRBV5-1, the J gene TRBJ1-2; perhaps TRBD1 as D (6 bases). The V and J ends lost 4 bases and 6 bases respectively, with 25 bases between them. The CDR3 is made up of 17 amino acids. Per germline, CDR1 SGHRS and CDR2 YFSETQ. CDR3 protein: CASSLDLGTTSKDGYTF. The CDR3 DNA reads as TGCGCCAGCAGCCTGGACCTGGGGACAACGTCTAAAGATGGCTACACCTTC.

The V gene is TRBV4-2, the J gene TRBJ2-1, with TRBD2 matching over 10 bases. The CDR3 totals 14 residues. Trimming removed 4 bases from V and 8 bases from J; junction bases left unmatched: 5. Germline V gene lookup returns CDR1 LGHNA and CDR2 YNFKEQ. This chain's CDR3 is CASSPGLAYDEQFF. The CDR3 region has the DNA TGTGCCAGCAGCCCGGGACTAGCGTACGATGAGCAGTTCTTC.

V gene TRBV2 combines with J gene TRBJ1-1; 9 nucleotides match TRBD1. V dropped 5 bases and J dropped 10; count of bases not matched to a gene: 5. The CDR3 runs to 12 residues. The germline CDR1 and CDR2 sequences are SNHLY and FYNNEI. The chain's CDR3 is CASSFDRGVAFF. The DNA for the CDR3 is TGTGCCAGCAGTTTTGACAGGGGGGTAGCTTTCTTT.

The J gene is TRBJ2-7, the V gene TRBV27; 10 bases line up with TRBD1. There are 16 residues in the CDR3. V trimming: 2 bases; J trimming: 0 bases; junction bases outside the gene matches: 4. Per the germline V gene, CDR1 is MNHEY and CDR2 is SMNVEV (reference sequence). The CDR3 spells CASSLSGQGVSYEQYF. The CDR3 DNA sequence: TGTGCCAGCAGTTTAAGTGGACAGGGGGTCTCCTACGAGCAGTACTTC.

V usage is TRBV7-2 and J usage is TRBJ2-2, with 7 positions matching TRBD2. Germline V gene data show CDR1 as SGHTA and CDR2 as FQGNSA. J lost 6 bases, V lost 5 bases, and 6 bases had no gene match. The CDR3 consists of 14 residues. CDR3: CASSPRTRPGELFF. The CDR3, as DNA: TGTGCCAGCAGCCCAAGGACTAGACCCGGGGAGCTGTTTTTT.

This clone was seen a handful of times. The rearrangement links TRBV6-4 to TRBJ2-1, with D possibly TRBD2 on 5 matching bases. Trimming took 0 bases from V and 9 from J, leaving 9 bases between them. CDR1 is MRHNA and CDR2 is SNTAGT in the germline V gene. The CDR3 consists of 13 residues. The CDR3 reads CASSDSDLSEQFF. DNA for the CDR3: TGTGCCAGCAGTGACTCGGACTTGAGTGAGCAGTTCTTC.